This T cell receptor beta chain was recovered during a study of T cell changes during pregnancy in multiple sclerosis. Generated by immunoSEQ multiplex PCR, the TCRdb table keeps only in-frame clones and is missing some. The table records about 67,000 clones, around 90% of them present only once. This CDR3 is 14 amino acids long. The V gene lost 2 bases and the J gene lost 5 bases, with 13 bases spanning the gap. The germline CDR1 and CDR2 sequences are SGHAT and FQNNGV. This receptor was taken from a female donor with multiple sclerosis, enrolled in a pregnancy study. The V call is TRBV11-2, the J call TRBJ2-7; the D gene is possibly TRBD2 (6 bases). The sequenced sample was peripheral blood, obtained in the first trimester of pregnancy. The CDR3 DNA sequence: TGTGCCAGCAGCTTATTGCGGGGCATTGACGAGCAGTACTTC. Protein product: CASSLLRGIDEQYF. Complete variable domain (other parts from reference TRBV11-2 and TRBJ2-7): EAGVAQSPRYKIIEKRQSVAFWCNPISGHATLYWYQQILGQGPKLLIQFQNNGVVDDSQLPKDRFSAERLKGVDSTLKIQPAKLEDSAVYLCASSLLRGIDEQYFGPGTRLTVT.